Following are 23 T cell receptor beta chains from one sample sequenced in a study of blood T cell repertoires in COVID-19. TCRdb's copy holds only in-frame clones and misses some; the assay was immunoSEQ multiplex PCR. The sample holds 30,000 to 35,000 clones, 81% seen once. Sequenced material: peripheral blood. These receptor sequences come from a man aged 65 to 85 with COVID-19, enrolled during active disease.

V is TRBV7-3 and J is TRBJ2-3; 9 bases are shared with TRBD2. Unmatched junction bases numbered 13, after V lost 5 bases and J lost 1 base. Germline assignment: CDR1 SGHTA and CDR2 FQGTGA. This CDR3 has 18 amino acids. CDR3 protein: CASSDRGLAGEGTDTQYF. The DNA for the CDR3 is TGTGCCAGCAGCGACCGGGGGTTAGCGGGAGAGGGCACAGATACGCAGTATTTT.

This clone is a singleton in its sample. The chain links TRBV5-4 to TRBJ2-1, with D possibly TRBD2 on 6 matching bases. With 0 bases removed from V and 9 bases from J, the gap between germline ends came to 16 bases. The CDR3 has 15 amino acids. Per the germline V gene, CDR1 is SGHNT and CDR2 is YYREEE (reference sequence). In nucleotides, the CDR3 is TGTGCCAGCAGCTTGGTAAGGGACTTGAGCACTGAGCAGTTCTTC. Translating gives CASSLVRDLSTEQFF. Looking up the rest from reference TRBV5-4 and TRBJ2-1 gives the full variable domain: ETGVTQSPTHLIKTRGQQVTLRCSSQSGHNTVSWYQQALGQGPQFIFQYYREEENGRGNFPPRFSGLQFPNYSSELNVNALELDDSALYLCASSLVRDLSTEQFFGPGTRLTVL.

The chain combines TRBV28 with TRBJ1-1; tentative D call: TRBD1 (6 bases). Germline V gives CDR1 MDHEN, CDR2 SYDVKM. CDR3 length equals 18 residues. Trimming took 6 bases from V and 0 from J, leaving 23 bases between them. CDR3 protein: CASRPQGLRAGMNTEAFF. Written as DNA, the CDR3 is TGTGCCAGCAGACCTCAGGGGCTTAGGGCGGGCATGAACACTGAAGCTTTCTTT.

The chain links TRBV4-2 to TRBJ2-1, with D possibly being TRBD2 (6 bases). V gave up 5 bases and J gave up 1 base, with 12 bases separating them. Germline V CDR1 and CDR2: LGHNA, YNFKEQ. The CDR3 has 15 amino acids. The chain's CDR3 is CASSSTGTSYNEQFF. The CDR3 DNA follows: TGTGCCAGCAGCTCTACCGGGACTTCCTACAATGAGCAGTTCTTC.

The chain combines TRBV4-3 with TRBJ1-3; D is unclear. Germline V lookup: CDR1 LGHNA, CDR2 YSLEER. Deletions cut 6 bases from V and 0 bases from J, with 12 bases between. The CDR3 contains 15 residues. CDR3 region: CASSSNSNSGNTIYF. CDR3 DNA sequence: TGCGCCAGCAGTTCTAACAGTAACTCTGGAAACACCATATATTTT.

V usage is TRBV4-3 and J usage is TRBJ1-6; D may be TRBD1 (6 bases). The CDR3 length is 15 residues. Germline CDR1 reads LGHNA; CDR2 reads YSLEER. Trimming pared 5 bases from V and 10 bases from J, leaving 18 bases between. CDR3 region: CASSYREPGGSPLHF. In DNA form, the CDR3 reads TGCGCCAGCAGCTATCGGGAGCCGGGGGGCTCACCCCTCCACTTT.

The rearrangement uses TRBV28 and TRBJ2-3; the match to TRBD2 covers 9 bases. V shed 6 bases and J 2 bases; nucleotides not matched to a gene: 9. The germline CDR1 and CDR2 sequences are MDHEN and SYDVKM. This CDR3 spans 16 amino acids. The CDR3 nucleotides read TGTGCCAGCAGCCCCCCTCTAGCGGGGTTCACAGATACGCAGTATTTT. Residues: CASSPPLAGFTDTQYF.

This chain joins TRBV3-1 (or the pseudogene TRBV3-2) and TRBJ2-7, with TRBD1 as a possible D gene (6 bases). Germline-derived CDR1 and CDR2 are LGHDT and YNNKEL (reference sequence). V was cut by 6 bases and J by 7 bases, with 10 bases left in between. The CDR3 has 11 residues. This chain's CDR3 is CASSTGREQYF. The CDR3 coding sequence is TGTGCCAGCAGTACAGGGCGAGAGCAGTACTTC.

V gene TRBV14 combines with J gene TRBJ2-5, with 7 nucleotides matching TRBD2. Trimming took 3 bases from V and 5 from J; bases not matched to a gene: 6. Germline V CDR1 and CDR2: SGHDN, FVKESK. The CDR3 loop spans 14 amino acids. CDR3 sequence: CASSQNLGGETQYF. Written as DNA, the CDR3 is TGTGCCAGCAGCCAGAATTTGGGAGGGGAGACCCAGTACTTC.

V gene TRBV6-1 combines with J gene TRBJ2-5, with TRBD2 matching over 8 bases. Germline V CDR1 and CDR2: MNHNS, SASEGT. This CDR3 comprises 15 residues. V lost 0 bases, J lost 5 bases, and 5 bases stayed unmatched. CDR3: CASSEATPSGETQYF. The CDR3 region has the DNA TGTGCCAGCAGTGAAGCTACGCCTAGCGGGGAGACCCAGTACTTC.

This sequence joins TRBV2 and TRBJ1-3; 7 bases map to TRBD1. The CDR3 sequence is 14 residues long. V dropped 5 bases and J dropped 1; count of bases not matched to a gene: 2. Germline CDR1 is SNHLY and CDR2 is FYNNEI. The CDR3 coding sequence is TGTGCCAGCAGTCGACAGGGTTCTGGAAACACCATATATTTT. It yields the protein CASSRQGSGNTIYF.

The J gene is TRBJ1-2, the V gene TRBV28; unclear D gene. The CDR3 covers 13 residues. Trimming took 6 bases from V and 5 from J, leaving 13 bases between them. The germline V gene has CDR1 MDHEN and CDR2 SYDVKM. CDR3 loop: CASSPSRVYGYTF. Written as DNA, the CDR3 is TGTGCCAGCAGCCCCTCGAGGGTTTATGGCTACACCTTC.

The rearrangement links TRBV23-1 to TRBJ1-1, with D possibly TRBD1 on 6 matching bases. TRBV23-1 is noted as an ORF with a role that remains uncertain. This CDR3 is built from 11 residues. Here the CDR3 reads CAPRGALSAFF. Written as DNA, the CDR3 is TGCGCGCCGCGGGGGGCTCTGTCTGCTTTCTTT.

V is TRBV10-3 and J is TRBJ1-1; TRBD1 matches 7 bases. The CDR3 contains 16 residues. V lost 3 bases, J lost 1 base, and 8 bases stayed unmatched. The germline V gene has CDR1 ENHRY and CDR2 SYGVKD. The CDR3 nucleotides read TGTGCCATCAGTGACCCATACAGGGGCGGGAACACTGAAGCTTTCTTT. Encoded protein: CAISDPYRGGNTEAFF.

This clone was observed a single time. The chain carries TRBV28 and TRBJ2-7; 7 bases are shared with TRBD2. The germline V gene has CDR1 MDHEN and CDR2 SYDVKM. The CDR3 has 13 residues. Trimming cost V 7 bases and J 3 bases; bases outside gene matches: 6. As DNA, the CDR3 is TGTGCCAGCATCCCTAGCGGAAACTACGAGCAGTACTTC. It specifies CASIPSGNYEQYF. Full variable domain (outside the CDR3, taken from reference TRBV28 and TRBJ2-7): DVKVTQSSRYLVKRTGEKVFLECVQDMDHENMFWYRQDPGLGLRLIYFSYDVKMKEKGDIPEGYSVSREKKERFSLILESASTNQTSMYLCASIPSGNYEQYFGPGTRLTVT.

This clone was seen once. The gene calls are TRBV19 and TRBJ1-1; 7 bases match TRBD1. The V gene's germline CDR1 is LNHDA and CDR2 SQIVND (reference sequence). The CDR3 totals 15 residues. Trimming took 6 bases from V and 1 from J; bases not matched to a gene: 8. The CDR3: CASRIRQGTNTEAFF. CDR3 in DNA: TGTGCCAGTAGGATCAGACAGGGAACGAACACTGAAGCTTTCTTT.

The V and J genes are TRBV4-3 and TRBJ2-5; 9 bases are a match to TRBD2. This CDR3 contains 16 residues. J lost 7 bases, V lost 0 bases, and 9 bases had no gene match. Per the germline V gene, CDR1 is LGHNA and CDR2 is YSLEER. Here the CDR3 reads CASSQDLDSGSVTQYF. CDR3 bases: TGCGCCAGCAGCCAAGATTTGGATAGCGGGAGTGTGACCCAGTACTTC.

The rearrangement links TRBV29-1 to TRBJ2-1, with 10 bases lining up with TRBD2. CDR1 and CDR2 (germline): SQVTM, ANQGSEA. The CDR3 loop spans 18 amino acids. Trimming removed 2 bases from V and 6 bases from J; junction bases left unmatched: 16. This CDR3 is CSVESPSGRRQIRNEQFF. The CDR3 DNA reads TGCAGCGTTGAATCGCCTAGCGGGAGACGGCAGATACGCAATGAGCAGTTCTTC.

CDR3 residues: CASSQVSGSGIRPYEQYF. In DNA, the CDR3 is TGTGCCAGCAGCCAAGTTTCAGGTAGCGGGATAAGACCCTACGAGCAGTACTTC. The chain carries TRBV3-1 (or the pseudogene TRBV3-2) and TRBJ2-7; 8 bases match TRBD2. After removal of 1 base from V and 2 bases from J, the junction contained 13 bases not matched to a gene. Germline V lookup: CDR1 LGHDT, CDR2 YNNKEL (reference sequence). The CDR3 consists of 18 residues.

This clone was counted once. The chain carries TRBV10-3 and TRBJ2-1; 7 nucleotides line up with TRBD2. The V and J ends lost 4 bases and 3 bases, in that order; junction bases with no gene match: 3. The germline CDR1 and CDR2 sequences are ENHRY and SYGVKD. The CDR3 contains 14 residues. The CDR3 is CAISVGGSYNEQFF. The CDR3 bases are TGTGCCATCAGTGTCGGCGGGAGCTACAATGAGCAGTTCTTC.

This chain links TRBV5-1 with TRBJ2-1, with TRBD2 matching over 8 bases. Germline-derived CDR1 and CDR2 are SGHRS and YFSETQ. V dropped 0 bases and J dropped 7; count of bases not matched to a gene: 6. This CDR3 comprises 15 residues. Here the CDR3 DNA reads TGCGCCAGCAGCTTGGAAGCGGGAGCGTCGAATGAGCAGTTCTTC. Translated: CASSLEAGASNEQFF.

The chain couples TRBV5-1 to TRBJ1-2; 7 bases match TRBD1. CDR3 length: 14 residues. The germline V gene encodes CDR1 SGHRS and CDR2 YFSETQ. With V trimmed by 0 bases and J by 4 bases, 3 bases remained unmatched. DNA of the CDR3: TGCGCCAGCAGCTTGGAAACAGGGGTCTATGGCTACACCTTC. Residues: CASSLETGVYGYTF.

In this sample, this clone turned up once. This chain uses TRBV4-1 with TRBJ1-2; 8 bases align to TRBD1. From germline, CDR1 is MGHRA and CDR2 YSYEKL. This CDR3 has 15 amino acids. The ends lost 0 bases at V and 4 bases at J; junction bases unmatched: 4. The CDR3 DNA reads as TGCGCCAGCAGCCAAGAGGGACAGGTAGTCTATGGCTACACCTTC. It encodes CASSQEGQVVYGYTF.